These 9 T cell receptor beta chains share one sample of origin, sequenced in a study of T-cell reconstitution after alpha-beta-depleted transplantation in children. Unique molecular identifiers featured in how the TCRbeta library was prepared. From the PCR reads, TCRdb called clonotypes with MiXCR, one entry per CDR3 protein. The table records some 50,000 distinct CDR3 sequences, around 8.8% of them present only once. Here the sequenced sample was PBMCs, mostly from graft donor cells, taken 60 days after TCRalphabeta/CD19-depleted stem cell transplant. The receptors here all came from a male patient between 2 and 9 years old who had a stem cell transplant for chronic granulomatous disease, so the T cells may come from the graft donor.

This clonotype has ten or more counts. The DNA is left out, because the CDR3 cannot be placed on it with certainty; the CDR3 is given as TCRdb lists it. CDR3 sequence: CASSSSDVEAFF. The chain employs TRBV6-6 and TRBJ1-1. The CDR3 sequence runs 12 residues, both termini included. Looked up from germline, CDR1 is MNHNY and CDR2 is SVGAGI (reference sequence).

This clonotype was detected many times. J is TRBJ1-2 and V is TRBV7-2; D unresolved. CDR1 and CDR2 (germline): SGHTA, FQGNSA. This CDR3 has 11 amino acids. V dropped 5 bases and J dropped 1 base, with 2 bases sitting between them. The CDR3 DNA sequence: TGTGCCAGCAGCATTAACTATGGCTACACCTTC. It specifies CASSINYGYTF. Variable domain in full (rest from reference TRBV7-2 and TRBJ1-2): GAGVSQSPSNKVTEKGKDVELRCDPISGHTALYWYRQSLGQGLEFLIYFQGNSAPDKSGLPSDRFSAERTGGSVSTLTIQRTQQEDSAVYLCASSINYGYTFGSGTRLTVV.

This clonotype was found many times. The chain uses TRBV5-1 and TRBJ2-1, with TRBD2 matching over 9 bases. CDR1 and CDR2 from the germline V gene are SGHRS and YFSETQ. CDR3 length: 14 residues. Unmatched junction bases numbered 2, after V lost 0 bases and J lost 7 bases. The CDR3 loop reads CASSLDSGRNEQFF. CDR3 nucleotide sequence: TGCGCCAGCAGCTTGGATAGCGGGAGAAATGAGCAGTTCTTC.

This clonotype was detected ten times or more. The chain has TRBV5-1 and TRBJ1-3; no clear D. The CDR3 contains 16 residues. V gave up 0 bases and J gave up 0 bases, with 10 bases separating them. CDR1 is SGHRS, CDR2 YFSETQ, per germline. CDR3 nucleotides: TGCGCCAGCAGCTTGGGACGGATTCGCTCTGGAAACACCATATATTTT. This translates into CASSLGRIRSGNTIYF.

V usage is TRBV6-1 and J usage is TRBJ2-3; TRBD1 or TRBD2 may be the D gene (5 bases each). Trimming removed 8 bases from V and 2 bases from J, with 14 bases in between. The CDR3 length is 14 residues. Germline V CDR1 and CDR2: MNHNS, SASEGT. The CDR3 protein is CASETADLTDTQYF. The CDR3, as DNA: TGTGCCAGCGAGACAGCGGACCTCACAGATACGCAGTATTTT.

Only a few counts were recorded for this clonotype. This chain links TRBV6-2 or TRBV6-3 with TRBJ1-5; unclear D gene. The V gene's germline CDR1 is MNHEY and CDR2 SVGEGT. CDR3 length: 15 residues. Trimming stripped 6 bases from V and 2 bases from J, with 14 bases between. CDR3 in amino acids: CASRQTIPGNQPQHF. CDR3 nucleotide sequence: TGTGCCAGCAGACAGACCATTCCAGGCAATCAGCCCCAGCATTTT.

At least ten counts were recorded for this clonotype. This sequence joins TRBV20-1 and TRBJ2-7, with TRBD2 as a possible D gene (5 bases). CDR1 is DFQATT and CDR2 is SNEGSKA in the germline V gene (reference sequence). The V end was cut by 3 bases, the J end by 3 bases, with 12 bases between. The CDR3 has 13 amino acids. The CDR3 coding sequence is TGCAGTGCTAGGACGGGAAAGGTCTACGAGCAGTACTTC. Its translation is CSARTGKVYEQYF.

Many counts were recorded for this clonotype. This sequence joins TRBV20-1 and TRBJ2-5; 9 nucleotides line up with TRBD2. CDR3 size: 16 residues. V lost 2 bases and J lost 2; bases outside the gene matches: 9. The germline CDR1 and CDR2 sequences are DFQATT and SNEGSKA (reference sequence). The DNA of the CDR3 is TGCAGTGCTAGATTCGGGGCGGGAGGGAGGCAAGAGACCCAGTACTTC. This sequence encodes CSARFGAGGRQETQYF.

About this clonotype: A clone one base away is much larger, so this may be a read error. As the CDR3 is not closed by the conserved phenylalanine or tryptophan, this likely results from a read error. This rearrangement joins TRBV11-2 to TRBJ2-3; TRBD2 matches at 10 bases. CDR1 and CDR2 (germline): SGHAT, FQNNGV. J was trimmed by 4 bases and V by 3 bases; bases with no gene match: 7. This CDR3 has 16 amino acids. CDR3 residues: CASSFGTSAGPDTQYY. The CDR3 coding sequence is TGTGCCAGCAGCTTTGGGACTAGCGCGGGGCCAGATACGCAGTATTAT.